The 26 T cell receptor beta chains below were found in one sample sequenced in a study of T cell changes during pregnancy in multiple sclerosis. Data came from immunoSEQ multiplex PCR; TCRdb stores just in-frame clones and leaves some out. This sample has roughly 30,000 clones; about 91% occur once, and the top ten carry 0.6% to 0.8%. The material was CD4+ T cells from peripheral blood mononuclear cells, obtained in the first trimester of pregnancy. The source of these receptors is a female donor in good health, enrolled as a control in a pregnancy study.

The chain couples TRBV5-5 to TRBJ1-1; 7 nucleotides line up with TRBD1. The V segment lost 4 bases and the J segment 11 bases; nucleotides outside the gene matches: 23. This CDR3 region has 17 residues. Looked up from germline, CDR1 is SGHKS and CDR2 is YYEKEE (reference sequence). CDR3 nucleotides: TGTGCCAGCAGCCTAACACGACAGGGCTCAACTCTAAATCGGGCTTTCTTT. Encoded protein: CASSLTRQGSTLNRAFF.

Points on this clone: The junction shows a germline mismatch at one end, possibly a read error. J is TRBJ1-1 and V is TRBV6-5; 9 nucleotides align to TRBD1. This CDR3 spans 15 amino acids. Germline lookup yields CDR1 MNHEY and CDR2 SVGAGI. This CDR3 is CASSNQGTGNSEAFF. The CDR3 bases are TGTGCCAGCAGTAACCAAGGGACAGGGAACTCTGAAGCTTTCTTT.

This chain uses TRBV2 with TRBJ1-3, with D perhaps TRBD1 (6 bases). V lost 5 bases and J lost 2, with 13 bases in between. The CDR3 totals 15 residues. In germline, CDR1 is SNHLY, CDR2 FYNNEI. The CDR3 bases are TGTGCCAGCAGTCAACAGGGTAGAACTGGAAACACCATATATTTT. Its protein is CASSQQGRTGNTIYF.

This chain uses TRBV29-1 with TRBJ1-2; D not certain. This CDR3 is built from 11 residues. The ends were cut back, 1 base at V and 6 bases at J, with 6 bases in the middle. Germline V gene sequence: CDR1 SQVTM, CDR2 ANQGSEA. CDR3 protein: CSVEVGHGYTF. The CDR3 DNA is TGCAGCGTTGAAGTTGGCCATGGCTACACCTTC.

The chain has TRBV11-2 and TRBJ2-3; 8 bases agree with TRBD1. Germline CDR1 is SGHAT and CDR2 is FQNNGV. The CDR3 loop spans 15 amino acids. Trimming took 5 bases from V and 4 from J; bases not matched to a gene: 8. The CDR3 DNA sequence: TGTGCCAGCAGCCCCCTGACAGGGGTGGCAGATACGCAGTATTTT. This encodes CASSPLTGVADTQYF.

The chain recombines TRBV7-6 with TRBJ2-3; TRBD2 matches at 8 bases. Germline V gene sequence: CDR1 SGHVS, CDR2 FNYEAQ. V lost 5 bases, J lost 5 bases, and 9 bases stayed unmatched. The CDR3 sequence is 15 residues long. CDR3 coding DNA: TGTGCCAGCAGCGTAGGGGGACTAGTAGGAGATACGCAGTATTTT. Residues: CASSVGGLVGDTQYF.

The chain carries TRBV19 and TRBJ1-2; TRBD1 matches 8 bases. This CDR3 contains 14 residues. Per germline, CDR1 LNHDA and CDR2 SQIVND (reference sequence). V dropped 4 bases and J dropped 6; count of bases not matched to a gene: 7. The CDR3 coding sequence is TGTGCCAGTAGTAATCAGGGGGCGCGCAATGGCTACACCTTC. It encodes CASSNQGARNGYTF.

CDR3 in DNA: TGTGCCAGCAGCGGGATAAAAGGGAGGGGAGCAACTAATGAAAAACTGTTTTTT. It translates to CASSGIKGRGATNEKLFF. This rearrangement joins TRBV4-2 to TRBJ1-4, with D perhaps TRBD1 (5 bases). Between the trimmed V and J ends, which lost 5 bases and 0 bases, there was a span of 19 bases. Germline lookup yields CDR1 LGHNA and CDR2 YNFKEQ. The CDR3 is made up of 18 amino acids.

The chain recombines TRBV4-3 with TRBJ2-3; a possible D gene is TRBD2 (5 bases). With 1 base removed from V and 5 bases from J, the gap between germline ends came to 13 bases. The germline gives CDR1 LGHNA, CDR2 YSLEER. The length of the CDR3 is 15 residues. The CDR3 DNA sequence: TGCGCCAGCAGCCAAGGCGTCACCGGGGTAGATACGCAGTATTTT. Translated, it gives CASSQGVTGVDTQYF.

J is TRBJ1-1 and V is TRBV5-1; the D gene is possibly TRBD1 (6 bases). The germline V gene encodes CDR1 SGHRS and CDR2 YFSETQ. The CDR3 runs to 15 residues. Trimming took off 4 bases at V and 4 bases at J, with 17 bases between the two ends. CDR3 coding DNA: TGCGCCAGCAGCATCATGGGGGCATCGGGCACTGAAGCTTTCTTT. This codes for CASSIMGASGTEAFF. Full variable domain (remainder filled in from reference TRBV5-1 and TRBJ1-1): KAGVTQTPRYLIKTRGQQVTLSCSPISGHRSVSWYQQTPGQGLQFLFEYFSETQRNKGNFPGRFSGRQFSNSRSEMNVSTLELGDSALYLCASSIMGASGTEAFFGQGTRLTVV.

The rearrangement uses TRBV19 and TRBJ2-1, with TRBD2 matching 9 bases. The germline V gene encodes CDR1 LNHDA and CDR2 SQIVND (reference sequence). The J segment lost 7 bases and the V segment lost 5 bases, leaving 9 bases of the junction unmatched. The CDR3 length is 15 residues. CDR3 amino acids: CASSSGGGVSNEQFF. The CDR3 DNA reads TGTGCCAGTAGTTCCGGCGGGGGGGTTTCTAATGAGCAGTTCTTC.

The J gene is TRBJ1-2, the V gene TRBV30; D unresolved. The CDR3 totals 12 residues. Trimming took 5 bases from V and 8 from J, leaving 15 bases between them. Per germline, CDR1 GTSNPN and CDR2 SVGIG (reference sequence). As DNA, the CDR3 is TGTGCCTGGGGTGGACCGGAGAGGGGCTACACCTTC. Translating gives CAWGGPERGYTF.

This rearrangement joins TRBV2 to TRBJ1-6; TRBD1 agrees at 8 bases. CDR3 length equals 15 residues. Losses at the gene ends were 6 bases for V and 9 bases for J; bases not matched to a gene: 10. Germline CDR1 is SNHLY and CDR2 is FYNNEI. CDR3: CASSEHRGSASPLHF. The CDR3 DNA reads TGTGCCAGCAGCGAGCACAGGGGGAGCGCTTCACCCCTCCACTTT.

The V call is TRBV7-3, the J call TRBJ2-3; 7 bases map to TRBD2. After removal of 4 bases from V and 9 bases from J, the junction contained 13 bases not matched to a gene. This CDR3 comprises 15 residues. Germline V gives CDR1 SGHTA, CDR2 FQGTGA. In DNA, the CDR3 is TGTGCCAGCAGCTCCCCCCCAGCGGGGTCTTCGACGCAGTATTTT. It encodes CASSSPPAGSSTQYF. Based on the CDR3 plus reference TRBV7-3 and TRBJ2-3, the full variable domain is GAGVSQTPSNKVTEKGKYVELRCDPISGHTALYWYRQSLGQGPEFLIYFQGTGAADDSGLPNDRFFAVRPEGSVSTLKIQRTERGDSAVYLCASSSPPAGSSTQYFGPGTRLTVL.

Only one count was recorded for this clone. The chain is built from TRBV30 and TRBJ2-5; D is perhaps TRBD1 (5 bases). V was pared by 0 bases and J by 2 bases, with 13 bases between. CDR1 is GTSNPN, CDR2 SVGIG, per germline (reference sequence). The length of the CDR3 is 15 residues. The CDR3 is CAWSVRAGIQETQYF. The CDR3 DNA reads TGTGCCTGGAGTGTTAGAGCAGGGATTCAAGAGACCCAGTACTTC.

Only one count was recorded for this clone. The chain couples TRBV7-2 to TRBJ1-5; D is perhaps TRBD1 (6 bases). Trimming pared 6 bases from V and 3 bases from J, leaving 15 bases between. Germline CDR1 is SGHTA and CDR2 is FQGNSA. The CDR3 sequence is 15 residues long. CDR3 coding DNA: TGTGCCAGCAGTCGAGGCCGGGACATCAATCAGCCCCAGCATTTT. Translation: CASSRGRDINQPQHF.

CDR3 in amino acids: CASSDLGGRVGYEQYF. DNA for the CDR3: TGTGCCAGCAGTGATTTAGGAGGTCGGGTAGGGTACGAGCAGTACTTC. The rearrangement uses TRBV6-1 and TRBJ2-7; tentative D call: TRBD2 (5 bases). V shed 3 bases and J shed 4 bases, with 19 bases lying between them. The length of the CDR3 is 16 residues. Germline CDR1 MNHNS, CDR2 SASEGT.

The rearrangement links TRBV18 to TRBJ2-7; TRBD2 matches 10 bases. The CDR3 has 16 amino acids. The J segment lost 0 bases and the V segment lost 3 bases, leaving 5 bases of the junction unmatched. Per the germline V gene, CDR1 is KGHSH and CDR2 is LQKENI. CDR3 residues: CASSPVGTSASYEQYF. As DNA, the CDR3 is TGTGCCAGCTCACCGGTGGGGACTAGCGCCTCCTACGAGCAGTACTTC. Variable domain in full (rest from reference TRBV18 and TRBJ2-7): NAGVMQNPRHLVRRRGQEARLRCSPMKGHSHVYWYRQLPEEGLKFMVYLQKENIIDESGMPKERFSAEFPKEGPSILRIQQVVRGDSAAYFCASSPVGTSASYEQYFGPGTRLTVT.

The chain joins TRBV19 to TRBJ1-5, with 12 nucleotides matching TRBD1. The trim removed 7 bases at V and 5 bases at J, leaving 6 bases unmatched. Germline-derived CDR1 and CDR2 are LNHDA and SQIVND (reference sequence). The CDR3 consists of 15 residues. CDR3 DNA: TGTGCCAGTAACCTAGGGACAGGGGGCGATCAGCCCCAGCATTTT. This sequence encodes CASNLGTGGDQPQHF.

This clone was counted a single time. The CDR3 loop is CASTWDRGPYEQYF. In DNA, the CDR3 is TGTGCCAGCACCTGGGACAGGGGGCCCTACGAGCAGTACTTC. The chain carries TRBV6-6 and TRBJ2-7, with 12 bases identical to TRBD1. Germline CDR1 reads MNHNY; CDR2 reads SVGAGI (reference sequence). CDR3 length: 14 amino acids. With V trimmed by 7 bases and J by 2 bases, 3 bases remained unmatched.

The chain has TRBV5-1 and TRBJ2-3, with 13 bases lining up with TRBD2. Germline CDR1 and CDR2: SGHRS and YFSETQ. The V segment lost 4 bases and the J segment 6 bases; nucleotides outside the gene matches: 8. The CDR3 extends over 16 amino acids. The CDR3 bases are TGCGCCAGCAGCATTACACCGACTAGCGGGGGGGATACGCAGTATTTT. The encoded protein is CASSITPTSGGDTQYF.

V gene TRBV5-1 combines with J gene TRBJ2-6, with a tentative D call TRBD2 (5 bases). The germline V gene encodes CDR1 SGHRS and CDR2 YFSETQ. The CDR3 runs 17 residues. Trimming pared 0 bases from V and 2 bases from J, leaving 12 bases between. CDR3 residues: CASSLGIGGPGANVLTF. CDR3 nucleotide sequence: TGCGCCAGCAGCTTGGGGATAGGAGGCCCTGGGGCCAACGTCCTGACTTTC. Full variable domain (outside the CDR3, taken from reference TRBV5-1 and TRBJ2-6): KAGVTQTPRYLIKTRGQQVTLSCSPISGHRSVSWYQQTPGQGLQFLFEYFSETQRNKGNFPGRFSGRQFSNSRSEMNVSTLELGDSALYLCASSLGIGGPGANVLTFGAGSRLTVL.

This chain links TRBV6-1 with TRBJ2-4, with 7 bases aligning to TRBD2. The CDR3 spans 16 residues. Germline trimming cut 3 bases from V and 1 base from J; bases unmatched to any gene: 6. CDR1 MNHNS and CDR2 SASEGT come from the germline V gene. DNA of the CDR3: TGTGCCAGCAGTGACGGACCCGGGAGGGCCAAAAACATTCAGTACTTC. Translating gives CASSDGPGRAKNIQYF.

This chain connects TRBV27 to TRBJ1-1; tentative D call: TRBD1 (6 bases). Between the trimmed V and J ends, which lost 6 bases and 5 bases, there was a span of 19 bases. This CDR3 is 15 amino acids long. Germline V lookup: CDR1 MNHEY, CDR2 SMNVEV (reference sequence). The CDR3 here is CASSHNTGYGTEAFF. As DNA, the CDR3 is TGTGCCAGCAGCCATAATACAGGGTACGGAACTGAAGCTTTCTTT.

V and J are TRBV5-1 and TRBJ1-2; TRBD1 might be the D (5 bases). Looked up from germline, CDR1 is SGHRS and CDR2 is YFSETQ. This CDR3 contains 15 residues. Trimming left V 3 bases short and J 2 bases short, with 14 bases between. Here the CDR3 reads CASSYLATVNYGYTF. DNA of the CDR3: TGCGCCAGCAGCTACCTCGCGACAGTAAACTATGGCTACACCTTC.

The J gene is TRBJ1-1, the V gene TRBV4-1, with D possibly matching TRBD1 (6 bases). V dropped 3 bases and J dropped 1 base, with 18 bases sitting between them. CDR3 size: 17 residues. Germline CDR1 reads MGHRA; CDR2 reads YSYEKL. CDR3 nucleotide sequence: TGCGCCAGCAGCCATGTATACAGGGAGAGGTCGAACACTGAAGCTTTCTTT. Translated, it gives CASSHVYRERSNTEAFF.